This TCR beta chain was captured in a study of blood T cell repertoires in COVID-19. Study-level background: The United States, Italy and Spain were the sources of the acute and convalescent COVID-19 samples.

This table comes from immunoSEQ multiplex PCR, and its TCRdb copy is limited to in-frame clones, with some not included. The sample holds about 120,000 clones, roughly nine tenths seen once. The sequenced sample was peripheral blood. The origin of this receptor is a man between 65 and 85 years old with active or convalescent COVID-19.

The CDR3 nucleotides are TGTGCCAGCAGCTTATTTAGCGGGACCTACAATGAGCAGTTCTTC. Protein product: CASSLFSGTYNEQFF. This chain connects TRBV7-2 to TRBJ2-1; TRBD2 aligns across 8 bases. This CDR3 region has 15 residues. The V gene end was trimmed by 2 bases and the J gene end by 2 bases; junction bases not matched to a gene: 2. The germline CDR1 and CDR2 sequences are SGHTA and FQGNSA.